The 27 T cell receptor beta chains reported below all come from one sample, sequenced in a study of tissue T cells after allogeneic stem cell transplantation. Sequencing was performed with immunoSEQ multiplex PCR; in TCRdb, only in-frame clones are kept and a portion is missing. The table has 5,500 to 8,000 clones, 45% to 55% seen once. Specified time point: mouse harvest day 7 after allogeneic transplant. Tail vein injection delivered 10^7 T-cell-depleted bone marrow cells and 10^6 splenic CD5+ T cells. Sequenced sample: lymph node tissue. Receptors were obtained from a female BALB/c mouse given C57BL/6 T cells with graft-versus-host disease after an allogeneic hematopoietic cell transplant.

With regard to this clone: The gene names here belong to mouse. The read comes to an end 1 residue before the CDR3 does, leaving the germline J gene to fill in the end. The gene calls are TRBV26 and TRBJ1-2, with 8 nucleotides matching TRBD1. This CDR3 has 15 residues. The junction had 4 bases not matched to a gene; V was cut back by 0 bases and J by 4 bases. Per germline, CDR1 KGHPV and CDR2 FQNQEV (reference sequence). CDR3 DNA (partial): TGTGCCAGCAGTCTGTCGGCCAGGGGGCCCTCCGACTACACC. Protein sequence: CASSLSARGPSDYT. The CDR3, in full, reads CASSLSARGPSDYTF.

In the case of this clone: Mouse gene names apply. Read data end 1 residue before the CDR3 end; the end is taken from the germline J gene. The genes are TRBV26 and TRBJ2-4; the match to TRBD2 covers 10 bases. Germline loops: CDR1 KGHPV, CDR2 FQNQEV (reference sequence). This CDR3 comprises 14 residues. Trimming took 4 bases from V and 3 from J; bases not matched to a gene: 1. Incomplete CDR3 DNA: TGTGCCAGCAGTCAGGACTGGGGGCAAAACACCTTGTAC. It encodes CASSQDWGQNTLY. The CDR3 as a whole reads CASSQDWGQNTLYF. Supplemented by reference TRBV26 and TRBJ2-4, the full variable domain reads NSKVIQTPRYLVKGQGQKAKMRCIPEKGHPVVFWYQQNKNNEFKFLINFQNQEVLQQIDMTEKRFSAECPSNSPCSLEIQSSEAGDSALYLCASSQDWGQNTLYFGAGTRLSVL.

This clone was counted only a few times. Gene names follow the mouse nomenclature. The read terminates 1 residue ahead of where the CDR3 ends, so the germline J gene completes it. The V gene is TRBV19, the J gene TRBJ1-1; 8 bases are a match to TRBD1. Germline V CDR1 and CDR2: FNHDT, SITEND (reference sequence). With V trimmed by 2 bases and J by 3 bases, 3 bases remained unmatched. The CDR3 is 14 residues long. CDR3 in amino acids: CASSISGGHTEVFF. The DNA read from the CDR3 is TGTGCCAGCAGTATTTCAGGGGGCCACACAGAAGTCTTC.

This clone is medium-sized. Gene names and germline match the mouse. The read is 1 residue too short to cover the CDR3 end, so that end is filled in from the germline J gene. The chain is built from TRBV13-2 and TRBJ2-7, with D perhaps matching TRBD1 (6 bases). V lost 0 bases and J lost 5, with 9 bases in between. The germline V gene has CDR1 NNHNN and CDR2 SYGAGS (reference sequence). The CDR3 runs to 13 residues. CDR3 DNA, as far as it was read: TGTGCCAGCGGTGATGCAAAGGGGGATGAACAGTAC. Translation gives CASGDAKGDEQY. The whole CDR3 sequence reads CASGDAKGDEQYF.

A few counts support this clone. Genes and germline come from the mouse. The chain's CDR3 is CASSQGGQNTLYF. CDR3 bases read: TGTGCCAGCAGTCAGGGGGGTCAAAACACCTTGTAC. The genes are TRBV26 and TRBJ2-4; possibly TRBD1 for D (6 bases). The read ends 1 residue early relative to the CDR3; the germline J gene fills the gap. The germline gives CDR1 KGHPV, CDR2 FQNQEV (reference sequence). The CDR3 sequence is 13 residues long. V gave up 4 bases and J gave up 1 base, with 6 bases separating them.

A remark on this clone: Gene names are the mouse ones. CDR3 in amino acids: CTCSGTGQNTLYF. CDR3 DNA (partial): TGCACCTGCAGTGGGACTGGCCAAAACACCTTGTAC. The chain is built from TRBV1 and TRBJ2-4; TRBD2 agrees at 7 bases. The read falls 1 residue short of the CDR3 end, and the missing part is taken from the germline J gene. The trim removed 4 bases at V and 3 bases at J, leaving 1 base unmatched. CDR1 and CDR2 from the germline V gene are NSQYPW and LRSPGD (reference sequence). The CDR3 loop spans 13 amino acids.

As concerns this clone: Germline and genes here are mouse. The read comes to an end 1 residue before the CDR3 does, leaving the germline J gene to fill in the end. V and J are TRBV1 and TRBJ2-2; the D gene is possibly TRBD1 (5 bases). Trimming took off 4 bases at V and 2 bases at J, with 5 bases between the two ends. Germline V gene data show CDR1 as NSQYPW and CDR2 as LRSPGD (reference sequence). The CDR3 contains 13 residues. The CDR3 loop reads CTCSEGNTGQLYF. CDR3 bases read: TGCACCTGCAGTGAGGGGAACACCGGGCAGCTCTAC.

This clone is deemed medium-sized. The genes and germline here are from mouse. The read gets to within 1 residue of the CDR3 end, and the germline J gene fills in the rest. The chain combines TRBV15 with TRBJ2-7; possible D gene TRBD2, 5 bases. Germline CDR1 and CDR2: SGHND and FRSKSL. The CDR3 covers 14 residues. The V end was cut by 5 bases, the J end by 0 bases, with 11 bases between. Partial CDR3 DNA: TGTGCCAGCAGTCGCTGGGAGAGCTCCTATGAACAGTAC. Translating it yields CASSRWESSYEQY. The whole CDR3 sequence is CASSRWESSYEQYF.

A note on this clone: The gene symbols are mouse symbols. The part of the CDR3 DNA that was read is TGCTCCAGCAGTCAACCCGGGACAGGGCTTTATGAACAGTAC. It specifies CSSSQPGTGLYEQY. The whole CDR3 region reads CSSSQPGTGLYEQYF. The chain combines TRBV23 with TRBJ2-7; TRBD1, as called in the table, went unchecked against the DNA. The CDR3 extends 1 residue past the end of the read, so its final part is completed from the germline J gene. CDR1 and CDR2 (germline): KGHTA, FQNQQP. This CDR3 has 15 amino acids.

About this clone itself: Germline and genes here are mouse. The part of the CDR3 DNA that was read is TGCACCTGCAGTGTCCGGGACAGCAACGAAAGATTATTT. It is translated as CTCSVRDSNERLF. The entire CDR3 reads CTCSVRDSNERLFF. This chain connects TRBV1 to TRBJ1-4; 7 bases are shared with TRBD1. The read falls 1 residue short of the CDR3 end, and the missing part is taken from the germline J gene. Germline assignment: CDR1 NSQYPW and CDR2 LRSPGD (reference sequence). Unmatched junction bases numbered 3, after V lost 4 bases and J lost 4 bases. This CDR3 spans 14 amino acids.

A note on this clone: Gene names refer to mouse genes. The read halts 1 residue ahead of the CDR3 end, with the missing end drawn from the germline J gene. The V call is TRBV23, the J call TRBJ2-5; TRBD1, the table's D call, was not compared with the DNA. The CDR3 covers 15 residues. Germline V gene lookup returns CDR1 KGHTA and CDR2 FQNQQP. CDR3 DNA, as far as it was read: TGCTCCAGCAGTCAATCGAACAGGGGGCGAGACACCCAGTAC. Encoded protein: CSSSQSNRGRDTQY. The whole CDR3 is CSSSQSNRGRDTQYF. Combining the CDR3 with reference TRBV23 and TRBJ2-5 gives the whole variable domain DAAVTQKPRYLIKMKGQEAEMKCIPEKGHTAVFWYQQKQSKELKFLIYFQNQQPLDQIDMVKERFSAVCPSSSLCSLGIRTCEAEDSALYLCSSSQSNRGRDTQYFGPGTRLLVL.

For this clone: A read error may produce the germline difference seen at one junction end. Mouse gene names and germline throughout. The read falls 1 residue short of the CDR3 end, and the missing part is taken from the germline J gene. The rearrangement uses TRBV13-3 and TRBJ2-5; TRBD1 matches at 7 bases. Germline-derived CDR1 and CDR2 are NNHDY and SYVADS. The CDR3 has 15 residues. The covered CDR3 bases are TGTGCCAGCAGTGAAGGCAGGGGGTACCAAGGCACCCAGTAC. This sequence encodes CASSEGRGYQGTQY. The CDR3 in full is CASSEGRGYQGTQYF.

Comments on this clone: Here the gene names and germline are mouse. With the read ending 1 residue before the CDR3 end, the germline J gene is used to fill in that end. The chain carries TRBV1 and TRBJ2-5; 11 bases line up with TRBD1. This CDR3 comprises 15 residues. Germline CDR1 is NSQYPW and CDR2 is LRSPGD (reference sequence). V lost 3 bases, J lost 6 bases, and 5 bases stayed unmatched. Partial CDR3 DNA: TGCACCTGCAGTGCGCGGGACAGGGGGGCGGACACCCAGTAC. This sequence encodes CTCSARDRGADTQY. The complete CDR3 sequence is CTCSARDRGADTQYF.

Remarks on this clone: The gene names given are mouse names. The read halts 1 residue ahead of the CDR3 end, with the missing end drawn from the germline J gene. Within the sample, other DNA sequences also encode this same CDR3. The chain links TRBV26 to TRBJ1-1, with D unresolved. Trimming took 4 bases from V and 0 from J, leaving 6 bases between them. The length of the CDR3 is 13 residues. CDR1 is KGHPV, CDR2 FQNQEV, per germline (reference sequence). CDR3 DNA, as far as it was read: TGTGCCAGCAGTCGGCAGGCAAACACAGAAGTCTTC. Translation gives CASSRQANTEVF. The entire CDR3 protein reads CASSRQANTEVFF.

Notes on this clone: Here the gene names and germline are mouse. The read falls 1 residue short of the CDR3 end, and the missing part is taken from the germline J gene. The chain joins TRBV26 to TRBJ1-2, with no clear D. The germline gives CDR1 KGHPV, CDR2 FQNQEV (reference sequence). The CDR3 spans 13 residues. With 6 bases removed from V and 0 bases from J, the gap between germline ends came to 8 bases. Here the CDR3 reads CASSQQANSDYTF. The part of the CDR3 DNA that was read is TGTGCCAGCAGCCAACAAGCAAACTCCGACTACACC.

As for this clone: The listed genes are named as in mouse. The CDR3 is cut off 1 residue early in the read; its end comes from the germline J gene. The V call is TRBV26, the J call TRBJ2-7; TRBD2 agrees at 11 bases. The germline V gene encodes CDR1 KGHPV and CDR2 FQNQEV (reference sequence). The CDR3 consists of 14 residues. V gave up 2 bases and J gave up 4 bases; unmatched junction bases: 1. The part of the CDR3 DNA that was read is TGTGCCAGCAGTCTGGGGGACTGGGGGTATGAACAGTAC. It is translated as CASSLGDWGYEQY. The whole CDR3 sequence is CASSLGDWGYEQYF.

By share, this clone counts as medium-sized. The gene names given are mouse names. Read data end 1 residue before the CDR3 end; the end is taken from the germline J gene. The chain is built from TRBV29 and TRBJ2-2; tentatively, D is TRBD1 (6 bases). V lost 0 bases and J lost 1, with 6 bases in between. Germline lookup yields CDR1 MSHET and CDR2 SYDVDS. This CDR3 contains 15 residues. The covered CDR3 bases are TGTGCTAGCAGTTTATCGGGACAAAACACCGGGCAGCTCTAC. Protein product: CASSLSGQNTGQLY. The entire CDR3 protein is CASSLSGQNTGQLYF.

As for this clone: These gene names are mouse names. The CDR3 end falls 1 residue outside the read, so it is completed with the germline J gene. The rearrangement joins TRBV13-1 to TRBJ2-1; no definite D call. V gave up 0 bases and J gave up 4 bases, with 5 bases separating them. The CDR3 spans 13 residues. CDR1 is NSHNY, CDR2 SYGAGN, per germline. The CDR3 spells CASSDGQYAEQFF. The CDR3 DNA, read in part, is TGTGCCAGCAGTGATGGTCAATATGCTGAGCAGTTC.

This clone has only a few counts. Gene names follow the mouse nomenclature. This chain's CDR3 is CASSLDPPSYNSPLYF. The covered CDR3 bases are TGTGCCAGCAGCTTAGATCCCCCTTCCTATAATTCGCCCCTCTAC. The V call is TRBV3, the J call TRBJ1-6; D ambiguous. Coverage ceases 1 residue before the CDR3 finishes, and the germline J gene fills in the end. TRBJ1-6 is noted as an ORF with a role that remains uncertain. V was shortened by 1 base and J by 0 bases, with 7 bases between the two germline ends. The CDR3 runs 16 residues. Germline V gene sequence: CDR1 SNHLY, CDR2 FYNGKV (reference sequence).

Regarding this clone: Mouse gene names apply. The read terminates 1 residue before the CDR3 end, so the remaining end is supplied by the germline J gene. V gene TRBV26 combines with J gene TRBJ1-6; weak D call: TRBD1 (6 bases). TRBJ1-6 is an ORF; its function is uncertain. Germline V gene sequence: CDR1 KGHPV, CDR2 FQNQEV (reference sequence). The CDR3 length is 15 residues. Between the trimmed V and J ends, which lost 4 bases and 0 bases, there was a span of 7 bases. Partial CDR3 DNA: TGTGCCAGCAGTCGGACAGATTCCTATAATTCGCCCCTCTAC. It translates to CASSRTDSYNSPLY. The CDR3 in its entirety is CASSRTDSYNSPLYF.

Details on this clone: Gene names follow the mouse nomenclature. The read gets to within 1 residue of the CDR3 end, and the germline J gene fills in the rest. The rearrangement links TRBV1 to TRBJ2-7; possibly TRBD2 for D (7 bases). From germline, CDR1 is NSQYPW and CDR2 LRSPGD (reference sequence). This CDR3 is 15 amino acids long. The V gene lost 0 bases and the J gene lost 5 bases, with 14 bases spanning the gap. CDR3 DNA (partial): TGCACCTGCAGTGCAGATGGCGGGGGGCGGGATGAACAGTAC. It specifies CTCSADGGGRDEQY. The full-length CDR3 reads as CTCSADGGGRDEQYF.

Comment on this clone: A much larger clone lies a single base off, so this may be a read error. Genes and germline come from the mouse. The CDR3 is cut off 1 residue early in the read; its end comes from the germline J gene. At the DNA level, this CDR3 is encoded by other sequences in the same sample as well. The J gene is TRBJ2-1, the V gene TRBV13-2; 8 nucleotides match TRBD2. CDR1 NNHNN and CDR2 SYGAGS come from the germline V gene (reference sequence). CDR3 length equals 14 residues. The V and J ends lost 6 bases and 7 bases, in that order; junction bases with no gene match: 9. CDR3 residues: CASEDGGGGAEQFF. The CDR3 bases that were read are TGTGCCAGCGAGGACGGGGGGGGCGGGGCTGAGCAGTTC.

Notes on this clone: Gene labels here are mouse ones. The DNA ends 1 residue before the CDR3 does, and the rest of the CDR3 is filled in from the germline J gene. This sequence joins TRBV26 and TRBJ2-1; a weak D match, TRBD1 (5 bases). Germline assignment: CDR1 KGHPV and CDR2 FQNQEV (reference sequence). The CDR3 sequence is 15 residues long. Between the trimmed V and J ends, which lost 3 bases and 0 bases, there was a span of 9 bases. The CDR3 region is CASSLRTYNYAEQFF. The CDR3 bases that were read are TGTGCCAGCAGTCTCAGGACATATAACTATGCTGAGCAGTTC. The variable domain in full, completed from reference TRBV26 and TRBJ2-1, reads NSKVIQTPRYLVKGQGQKAKMRCIPEKGHPVVFWYQQNKNNEFKFLINFQNQEVLQQIDMTEKRFSAECPSNSPCSLEIQSSEAGDSALYLCASSLRTYNYAEQFFGPGTRLTVL.

On this clone itself: These gene names are mouse names. The read is 1 residue too short to cover the CDR3 end, so that end is filled in from the germline J gene. J is TRBJ1-1 and V is TRBV1, with D hard to call. Per germline, CDR1 NSQYPW and CDR2 LRSPGD (reference sequence). V was shortened by 1 base and J by 1 base, with 10 bases between the two germline ends. The CDR3 contains 15 residues. The part of the CDR3 DNA that was read is TGCACCTGCAGTGCAGGGCGGGGTGGAAACACAGAAGTCTTC. The encoded protein is CTCSAGRGGNTEVF. The entire CDR3 protein reads CTCSAGRGGNTEVFF. The variable domain in full, with the rest retrieved from reference TRBV1 and TRBJ1-1, is VTLLEQNPRWRLVPRGQAVNLRCILKNSQYPWMSWYQQDLQKQLQWLFTLRSPGDKEVKSLPGADYLATRVTDTELRLQVANMSQGRTLYCTCSAGRGGNTEVFFGKGTRLTVV.

About this clone: Gene names and germline refer to mouse. The read ends 1 residue before the CDR3 terminus; that terminus is restored from the germline J gene. The gene calls are TRBV26 and TRBJ1-3, with D possibly being TRBD1 (5 bases). Germline CDR1 is KGHPV and CDR2 is FQNQEV (reference sequence). The V and J ends lost 3 bases and 0 bases respectively, with 9 bases between them. CDR3 length: 15 residues. The sequenced CDR3 bases are TGTGCCAGCAGTCTTGGCAGGGATTCTGGAAATACGCTCTAT. Translated, it gives CASSLGRDSGNTLY. The full-length CDR3 reads as CASSLGRDSGNTLYF.

A note on this clone: Gene and germline names: mouse. The CDR3 is cut off 1 residue early in the read; its end comes from the germline J gene. In the same sample, other DNA sequences code for this CDR3. The rearrangement uses TRBV26 and TRBJ2-5; D is uncertain. Trimming shortened V by 3 bases and J by 0 bases, and 4 bases separated the two germline ends. There are 13 residues in the CDR3. The germline V gene has CDR1 KGHPV and CDR2 FQNQEV (reference sequence). CDR3 sequence: CASSLGNQDTQYF. Partial CDR3 DNA: TGTGCCAGCAGTCTAGGCAACCAAGACACCCAGTAC.

About this clone itself: Gene and germline names: mouse. The read finishes 1 residue shy of the CDR3 end, and the germline J gene is used to complete it. This rearrangement joins TRBV4 to TRBJ2-5; 7 nucleotides agree with TRBD1. The V and J ends lost 3 bases and 3 bases, in that order; junction bases with no gene match: 6. Germline V gives CDR1 LGHDT, CDR2 YNNKQL (reference sequence). This CDR3 has 15 amino acids. The sequenced part of the CDR3 DNA is TGTGCCAGCAGCTATCTCGCCAGGGGGCAAGACACCCAGTAC. The encoded protein is CASSYLARGQDTQY. The full CDR3 protein reads CASSYLARGQDTQYF.